Listed below are T cell receptor beta chains from one sample, sequenced in a study of identical twins. TCRdb processed the 5' RACE reads anew with MiXCR; each CDR3 protein has one entry. The sample lists under 900,000 distinct CDR3 sequences, 9% to 15% occurring once. The data also belong to a second study, concerning yellow fever vaccine responses in identical twins.

Sequencing was done on a sample of PBMCs. The receptors here all came from a woman younger than 35 in good health. Both conserved end residues are part of each CDR3. A D gene is named only where the DNA matches it firmly. Rows give clone size only sometimes, using once, few, many, or a class for an expanded clone.

>-|TRBJ2-5|TRBV12-3/TRBV12-4|few
TGTGCCAGCAGTTTATGGGACAACAAAGAGACCCAGTACTTC
CASSLWDNKETQYF
>TRBD2|TRBJ2-7|TRBV5-1|few
TGCGCCAGCAGCTTAGGAGGGACTAGCGGTCACGAGCAGTACTTC
CASSLGGTSGHEQYF
>-|TRBJ2-3|TRBV10-1|-
TGCGCCAGCAGTGAGTCAATCACGCCCGATACGCAGTATTTT
CASSESITPDTQYF
>TRBD1|TRBJ2-2|TRBV7-8|few
TGTGCCAGCAGCGTCGGACAGGGGGCGACCGGGGAGCTGTTTTTT
CASSVGQGATGELFF
>-|TRBJ2-5|TRBV20-1|-
TGCAGTGCTTCGGGACGAACTCAAGAGACCCAGTACTTC
CSASGRTQETQYF
>-|TRBJ2-2|TRBV7-2|-
TGTGCCAGCAGCTCCAGGATCGCGAACACCGGGGAGCTGTTTTTT
CASSSRIANTGELFF
>-|TRBJ2-1|TRBV20-1|-
TGCAGTGCTAGAGACTGGCGGACAATATCCTACAATGAGCAGTTCTTC
CSARDWRTISYNEQFF
>-|TRBJ1-3|TRBV28|-
TGTGCCAGCAGACCGGGACATACCTCTGGAAACACCATATATTTT
CASRPGHTSGNTIYF
>TRBD1|TRBJ1-1|TRBV10-3|few
TGTGCCATCAGTGAGTCGACAGGGGGCCTGAACACTGAAGCTTTCTTT
CAISESTGGLNTEAFF
>-|TRBJ2-2|TRBV3-1|many
TGTGCCAGCAGCCAACAGGGGAACACCGGGGAGCTGTTTTTT
CASSQQGNTGELFF